The next 4 T cell receptor beta chains were all read from a single sample in a study of blood T cell repertoires in COVID-19. Clones were read by immunoSEQ multiplex PCR, and TCRdb kept only the in-frame ones, dropping some. The sample lists about 130,000 clones; approximately 81% were seen once. The sequenced material came from peripheral blood. The receptors stem from a man aged 35 to 55 with active or convalescent COVID-19.

This chain uses TRBV7-2 with TRBJ2-1, with a weak D call TRBD2 (7 bases). Trimming left V 5 bases short and J 9 bases short, with 26 bases between. Germline V gene lookup returns CDR1 SGHTA and CDR2 FQGNSA. The CDR3 has 17 residues. DNA for the CDR3: TGTGCCAGCAGCCGTCCTGGGGGGGCGACTAGGGGGATTGAGCAGTTCTTC. It yields the protein CASSRPGGATRGIEQFF.

The chain is built from TRBV4-3 and TRBJ2-6; no definite D call. V shed 2 bases and J shed 4 bases, with 12 bases lying between them. CDR3 size: 16 residues. Germline lookup yields CDR1 LGHNA and CDR2 YSLEER. The DNA for the CDR3 is TGCGCCAGCAGCCAAAACACCCTCGCCGGGGCCAACGTCCTGACTTTC. It is translated as CASSQNTLAGANVLTF.

This chain joins TRBV5-4 and TRBJ1-5, with D uncertain. This CDR3 is 16 amino acids long. CDR1 is SGHNT, CDR2 YYREEE, per germline (reference sequence). V lost 4 bases and J 2 bases, leaving 16 bases between the germline ends. The CDR3 sequence is CASSLGGWNGNQPQHF. CDR3 nucleotide sequence: TGTGCCAGCAGCCTAGGAGGGTGGAATGGCAATCAGCCCCAGCATTTT.

This clone was counted many times. The chain uses TRBV19 and TRBJ2-3, with D perhaps matching TRBD1 (6 bases). The germline gives CDR1 LNHDA, CDR2 SQIVND (reference sequence). V was trimmed by 8 bases and J by 0 bases, leaving 12 bases between them. The CDR3 extends over 14 amino acids. The CDR3 nucleotides read TGTGCCAGTGGGGAGACAGGCAGCACAGATACGCAGTATTTT. It is translated as CASGETGSTDTQYF.